This T cell receptor (beta chain) was identified during a study of human T cells and chemical hapten exposure. Time point: pre-sensitization, week 0. Noted treatment: therapeutic diphenylcyclopropenone sensitization with weekly scalp DPC. Unseparated into fractions, whole blood served as the source from which total RNA was extracted. This clonotype was picked up many times. Library preparation tagged each individual cDNA molecule with a unique molecular identifier. TCRdb independently ran MiXCR on the RACE reads; one entry per CDR3 protein. The sample comprises tens of thousands of distinct CDR3 sequences, 10% to 15% of which are singletons, and 1.5% to 2.5% rests with the top ten. This CDR3 contains 15 residues. Germline V gene data show CDR1 as SGHTA and CDR2 as FQGNSA. V was clipped by 1 base and J by 6 bases, with 13 bases between them.

The TCR sequence derives from a woman in her thirties or forties with alopecia areata. Some clones in this sample may be carry-over from other donors' samples. The source material was whole blood, sampled in connection with sensitization to the hapten diphenylcyclopropenone (DPC). The chain has TRBV7-2 and TRBJ2-1; D uncertain. The CDR3 is CASSLDTGGLNEQFF. The CDR3 DNA reads as TGTGCCAGCAGCTTAGATACCGGTGGTCTCAATGAGCAGTTCTTC.